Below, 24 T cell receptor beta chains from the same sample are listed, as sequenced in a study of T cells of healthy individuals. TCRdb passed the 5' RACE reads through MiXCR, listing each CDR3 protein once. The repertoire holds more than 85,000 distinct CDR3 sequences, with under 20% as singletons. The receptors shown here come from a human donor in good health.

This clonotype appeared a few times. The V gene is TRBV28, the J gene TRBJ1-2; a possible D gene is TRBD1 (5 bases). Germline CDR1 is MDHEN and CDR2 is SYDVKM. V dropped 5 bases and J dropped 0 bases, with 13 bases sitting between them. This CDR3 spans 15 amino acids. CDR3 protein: CASSQRGAANYGYTF. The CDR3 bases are TGTGCCAGCAGTCAGCGTGGGGCAGCTAACTATGGCTACACCTTC.

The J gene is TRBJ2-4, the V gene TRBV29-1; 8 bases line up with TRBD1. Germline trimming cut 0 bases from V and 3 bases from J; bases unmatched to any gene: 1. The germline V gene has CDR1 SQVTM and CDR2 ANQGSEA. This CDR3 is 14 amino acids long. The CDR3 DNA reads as TGCAGCGTTGAAGACACAGGGGGCAAAAACATTCAGTACTTC. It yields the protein CSVEDTGGKNIQYF.

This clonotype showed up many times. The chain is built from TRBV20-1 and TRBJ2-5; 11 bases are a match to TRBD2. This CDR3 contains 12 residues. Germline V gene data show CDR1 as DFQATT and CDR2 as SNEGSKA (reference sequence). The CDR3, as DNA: TGCACGGGGACTAGCGGTAAAGAGACCCAGTACTTC. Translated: CTGTSGKETQYF.

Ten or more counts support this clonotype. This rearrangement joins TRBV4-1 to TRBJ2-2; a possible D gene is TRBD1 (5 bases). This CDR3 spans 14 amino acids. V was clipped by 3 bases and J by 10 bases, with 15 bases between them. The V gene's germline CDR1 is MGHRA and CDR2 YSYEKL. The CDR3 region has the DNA TGCGCCAGCAGCCAGACCGACAGACAGCAGGAGCTGTTTTTT. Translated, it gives CASSQTDRQQELFF.

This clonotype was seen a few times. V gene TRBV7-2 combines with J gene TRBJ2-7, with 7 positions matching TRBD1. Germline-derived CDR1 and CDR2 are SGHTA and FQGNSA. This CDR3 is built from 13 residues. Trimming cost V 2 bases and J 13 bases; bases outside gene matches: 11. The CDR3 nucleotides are TGTGCCAGCAGCTTAATAGGGTCGGGACAGCCATACTTC. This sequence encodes CASSLIGSGQPYF.

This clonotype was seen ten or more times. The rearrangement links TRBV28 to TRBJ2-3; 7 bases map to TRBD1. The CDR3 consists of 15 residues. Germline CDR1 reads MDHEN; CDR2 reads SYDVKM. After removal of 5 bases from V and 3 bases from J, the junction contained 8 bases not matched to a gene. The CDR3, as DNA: TGTGCCAGCAGTCTACACCAACAGGGGACAGATACGCAGTATTTT. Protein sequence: CASSLHQQGTDTQYF.

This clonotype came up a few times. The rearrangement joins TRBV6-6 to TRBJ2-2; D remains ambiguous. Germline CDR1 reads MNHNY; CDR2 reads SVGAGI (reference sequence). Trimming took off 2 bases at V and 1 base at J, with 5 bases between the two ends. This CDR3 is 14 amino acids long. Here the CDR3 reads CASSYDGNTGELFF. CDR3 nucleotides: TGTGCCAGCAGTTACGATGGGAACACCGGGGAGCTGTTTTTT.

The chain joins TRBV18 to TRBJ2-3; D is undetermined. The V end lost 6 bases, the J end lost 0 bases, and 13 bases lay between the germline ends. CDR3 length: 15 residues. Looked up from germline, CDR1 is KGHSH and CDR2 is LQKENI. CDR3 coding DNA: TGTGCCAGCTCGGCCTCACAGACTAGCACAGATACGCAGTATTTT. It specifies CASSASQTSTDTQYF. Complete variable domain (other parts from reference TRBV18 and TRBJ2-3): NAGVMQNPRHLVRRRGQEARLRCSPMKGHSHVYWYRQLPEEGLKFMVYLQKENIIDESGMPKERFSAEFPKEGPSILRIQQVVRGDSAAYFCASSASQTSTDTQYFGPGTRLTVL.

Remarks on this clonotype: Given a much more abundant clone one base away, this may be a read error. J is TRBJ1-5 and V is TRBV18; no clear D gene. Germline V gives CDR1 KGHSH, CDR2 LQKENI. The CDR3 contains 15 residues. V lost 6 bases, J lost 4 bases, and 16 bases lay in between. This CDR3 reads CASSPNWQENQPQHF. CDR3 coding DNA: TGTGCCAGCTCTCCTAACTGGCAGGAGAATCAGCCCCAGCATTTT.

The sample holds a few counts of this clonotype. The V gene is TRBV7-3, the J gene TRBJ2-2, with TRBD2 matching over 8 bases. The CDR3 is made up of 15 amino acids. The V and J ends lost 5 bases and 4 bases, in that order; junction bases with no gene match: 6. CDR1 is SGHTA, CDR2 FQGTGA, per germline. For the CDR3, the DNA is TGTGCCAGCAGCCCAAGCGGGGGTTCCACCGGGGAGCTGTTTTTT. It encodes CASSPSGGSTGELFF.

The CDR3 bases are TGTGCCAGCAGCTTGGATCGCCGGAGCGAGCAGTACTTC. Translated, it gives CASSLDRRSEQYF. J is TRBJ2-7 and V is TRBV5-6; unclear D gene. Trimming took off 0 bases at V and 6 bases at J, with 10 bases between the two ends. The germline V gene encodes CDR1 SGHDT and CDR2 YYEEEE. The CDR3 consists of 13 residues.

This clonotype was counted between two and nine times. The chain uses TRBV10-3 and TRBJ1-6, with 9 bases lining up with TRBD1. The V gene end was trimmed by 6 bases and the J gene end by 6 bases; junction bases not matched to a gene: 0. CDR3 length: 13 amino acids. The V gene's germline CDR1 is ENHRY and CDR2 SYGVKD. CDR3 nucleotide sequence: TGTGCCATCAGGGGACAGGGTAATTCACCCCTCCACTTT. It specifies CAIRGQGNSPLHF.

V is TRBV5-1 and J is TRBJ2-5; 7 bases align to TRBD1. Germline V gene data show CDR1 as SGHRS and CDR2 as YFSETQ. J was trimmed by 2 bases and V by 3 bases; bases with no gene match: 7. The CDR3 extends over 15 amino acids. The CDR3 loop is CASSSTGTAQETQYF. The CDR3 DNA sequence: TGCGCCAGCAGCTCCACAGGGACAGCTCAAGAGACCCAGTACTTC.

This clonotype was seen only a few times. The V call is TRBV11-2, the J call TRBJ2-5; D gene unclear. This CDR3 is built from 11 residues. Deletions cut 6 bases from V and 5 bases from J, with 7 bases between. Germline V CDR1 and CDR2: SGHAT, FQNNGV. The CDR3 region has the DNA TGTGCCAGCAGTGATTCGGAGACCCAGTACTTC. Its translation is CASSDSETQYF. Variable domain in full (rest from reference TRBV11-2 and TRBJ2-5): EAGVAQSPRYKIIEKRQSVAFWCNPISGHATLYWYQQILGQGPKLLIQFQNNGVVDDSQLPKDRFSAERLKGVDSTLKIQPAKLEDSAVYLCASSDSETQYFGPGTRLLVL.

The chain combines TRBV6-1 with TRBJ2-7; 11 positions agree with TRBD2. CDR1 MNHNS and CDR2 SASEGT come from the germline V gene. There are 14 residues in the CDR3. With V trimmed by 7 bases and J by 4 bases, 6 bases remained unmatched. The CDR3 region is CASIGGTSGYEQYF. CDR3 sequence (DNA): TGTGCCAGCATCGGCGGGACTAGCGGTTACGAGCAGTACTTC.

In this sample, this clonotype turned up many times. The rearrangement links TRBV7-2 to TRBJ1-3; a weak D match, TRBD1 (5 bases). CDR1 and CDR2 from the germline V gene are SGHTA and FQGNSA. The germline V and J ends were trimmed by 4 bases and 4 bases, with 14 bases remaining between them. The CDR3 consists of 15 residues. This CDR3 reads CASSSGAMAGNTIYF. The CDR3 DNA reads TGTGCCAGCAGCTCCGGGGCGATGGCAGGAAACACCATATATTTT. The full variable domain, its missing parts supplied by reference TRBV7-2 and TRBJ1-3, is GAGVSQSPSNKVTEKGKDVELRCDPISGHTALYWYRQSLGQGLEFLIYFQGNSAPDKSGLPSDRFSAERTGGSVSTLTIQRTQQEDSAVYLCASSSGAMAGNTIYFGEGSWLTVV.

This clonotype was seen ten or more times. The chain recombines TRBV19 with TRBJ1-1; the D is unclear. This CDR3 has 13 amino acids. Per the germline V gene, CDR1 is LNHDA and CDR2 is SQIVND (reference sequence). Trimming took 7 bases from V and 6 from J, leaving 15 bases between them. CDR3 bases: TGTGCCAGTACCATACCGGGAGCCGCTGAAGCTTTCTTT. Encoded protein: CASTIPGAAEAFF. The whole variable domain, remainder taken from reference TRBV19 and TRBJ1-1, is DGGITQSPKYLFRKEGQNVTLSCEQNLNHDAMYWYRQDPGQGLRLIYYSQIVNDFQKGDIAEGYSVSREKKESFPLTVTSAQKNPTAFYLCASTIPGAAEAFFGQGTRLTVV.

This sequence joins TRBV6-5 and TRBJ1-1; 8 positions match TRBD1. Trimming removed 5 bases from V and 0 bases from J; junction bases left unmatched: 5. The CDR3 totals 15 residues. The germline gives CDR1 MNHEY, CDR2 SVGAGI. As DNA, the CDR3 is TGTGCCAGCAGTCTTAACAGGGGGATGAACACTGAAGCTTTCTTT. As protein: CASSLNRGMNTEAFF.

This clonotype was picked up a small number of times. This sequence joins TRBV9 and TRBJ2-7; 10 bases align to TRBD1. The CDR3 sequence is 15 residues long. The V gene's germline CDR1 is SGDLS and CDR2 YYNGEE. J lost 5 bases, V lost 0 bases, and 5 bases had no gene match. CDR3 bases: TGTGCCAGCAGCGTAGGTGGGGACAGGGGACACGAGCAGTACTTC. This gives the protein CASSVGGDRGHEQYF. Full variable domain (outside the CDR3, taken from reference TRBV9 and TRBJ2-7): DSGVTQTPKHLITATGQRVTLRCSPRSGDLSVYWYQQSLDQGLQFLIQYYNGEERAKGNILERFSAQQFPDLHSELNLSSLELGDSALYFCASSVGGDRGHEQYFGPGTRLTVT.

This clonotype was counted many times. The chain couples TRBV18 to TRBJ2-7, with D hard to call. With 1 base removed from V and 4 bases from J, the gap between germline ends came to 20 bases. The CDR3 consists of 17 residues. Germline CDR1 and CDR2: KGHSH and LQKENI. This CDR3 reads CASSPLQPDPIPYEQYF. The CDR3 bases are TGTGCCAGCTCACCACTCCAGCCTGACCCGATCCCTTACGAGCAGTACTTC.

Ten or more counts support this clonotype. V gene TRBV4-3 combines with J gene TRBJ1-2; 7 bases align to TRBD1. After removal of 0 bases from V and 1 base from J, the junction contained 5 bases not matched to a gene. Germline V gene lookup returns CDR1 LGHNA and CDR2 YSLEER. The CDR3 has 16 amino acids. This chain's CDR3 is CASSQDQGTVNYGYTF. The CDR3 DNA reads TGCGCCAGCAGCCAAGATCAGGGGACAGTTAACTATGGCTACACCTTC.

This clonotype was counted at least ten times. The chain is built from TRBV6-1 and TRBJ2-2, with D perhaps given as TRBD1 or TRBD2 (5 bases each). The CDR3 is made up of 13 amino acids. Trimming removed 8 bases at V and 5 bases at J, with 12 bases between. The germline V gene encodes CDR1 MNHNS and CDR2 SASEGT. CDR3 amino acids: CASSGAETGELFF. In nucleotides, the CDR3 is TGTGCCAGCTCCGGGGCAGAGACCGGGGAGCTGTTTTTT.

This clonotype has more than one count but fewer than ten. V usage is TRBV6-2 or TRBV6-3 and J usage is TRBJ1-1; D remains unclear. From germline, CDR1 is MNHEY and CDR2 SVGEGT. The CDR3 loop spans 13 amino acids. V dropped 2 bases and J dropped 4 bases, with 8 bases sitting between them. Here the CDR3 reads CASSYIGPTEAFF. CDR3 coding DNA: TGTGCCAGCAGTTACATAGGTCCCACTGAAGCTTTCTTT.

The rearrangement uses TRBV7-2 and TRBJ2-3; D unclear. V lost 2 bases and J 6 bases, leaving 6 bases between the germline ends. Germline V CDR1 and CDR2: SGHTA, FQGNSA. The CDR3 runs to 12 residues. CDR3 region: CASSLQLDTQYF. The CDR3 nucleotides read TGTGCCAGCAGCTTACAGCTGGATACGCAGTATTTT. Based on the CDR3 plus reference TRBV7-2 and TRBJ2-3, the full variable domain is GAGVSQSPSNKVTEKGKDVELRCDPISGHTALYWYRQSLGQGLEFLIYFQGNSAPDKSGLPSDRFSAERTGGSVSTLTIQRTQQEDSAVYLCASSLQLDTQYFGPGTRLTVL.